The T cell receptor (beta chain) described here comes from a study of OX40 agonist ivuxolimab in advanced cancers. On the study more broadly: Ivuxolimab, an antibody acting as an agonist of OX40 (CD134), was used to treat patients. Enrolled patients in dose escalation had cancers that were hepatocellular carcinoma, melanoma, renal cell or head and neck cancer. Study-level points and caveats: In a subset of nonresponders, normalized T-cell clonal expansion was also low.

Generated by immunoSEQ multiplex PCR, the TCRdb table keeps only in-frame clones and is missing some. The sample has tens of thousands of clones, around 85% seen once. A remark on this clone: Its antigen is still unknown.

V gave up 1 base and J gave up 4 bases, with 12 bases separating them. The CDR3 contains 15 residues. The germline V gene has CDR1 SGHVS and CDR2 FQNEAQ. The rearrangement links TRBV7-8 to TRBJ2-3; D is possibly TRBD1 (5 bases). Sequencing was performed on CD4+ or CD8+ T cells sorted from blood, taken in a trial of the OX40 agonist ivuxolimab. The TCR sequence derives from an adult with an advanced solid tumor such as melanoma, head and neck, liver or kidney cancer. The CDR3 region is CASSLESAGPDTQYF. DNA for the CDR3: TGTGCCAGCAGCTTAGAATCGGCAGGGCCAGATACGCAGTATTTT.